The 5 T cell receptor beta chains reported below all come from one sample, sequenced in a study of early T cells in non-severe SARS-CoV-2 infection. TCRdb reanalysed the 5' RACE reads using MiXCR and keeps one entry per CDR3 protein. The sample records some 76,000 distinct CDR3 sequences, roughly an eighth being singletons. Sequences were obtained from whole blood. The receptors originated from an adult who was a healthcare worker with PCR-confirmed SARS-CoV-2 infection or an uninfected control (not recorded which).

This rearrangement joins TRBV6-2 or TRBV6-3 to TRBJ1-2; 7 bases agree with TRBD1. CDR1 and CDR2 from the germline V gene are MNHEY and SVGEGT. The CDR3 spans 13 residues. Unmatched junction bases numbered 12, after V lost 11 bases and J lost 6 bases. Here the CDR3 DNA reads TGTGCCGCCGCGGGGCAGGGGGTTAATGGCTACACCTTC. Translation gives CAAAGQGVNGYTF.

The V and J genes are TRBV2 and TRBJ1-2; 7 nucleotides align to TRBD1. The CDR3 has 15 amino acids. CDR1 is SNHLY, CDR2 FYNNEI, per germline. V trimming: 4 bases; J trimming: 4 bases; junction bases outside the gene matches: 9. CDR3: CASSAMTGTGYGYTF. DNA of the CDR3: TGTGCCAGCAGTGCGATGACAGGGACTGGCTATGGCTACACCTTC.

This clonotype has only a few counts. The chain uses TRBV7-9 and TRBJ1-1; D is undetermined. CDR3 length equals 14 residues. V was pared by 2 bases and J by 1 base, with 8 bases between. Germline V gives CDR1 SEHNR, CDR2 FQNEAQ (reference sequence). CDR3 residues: CASSLWTENTEAFF. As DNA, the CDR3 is TGTGCCAGCAGCTTATGGACGGAGAACACTGAAGCTTTCTTT. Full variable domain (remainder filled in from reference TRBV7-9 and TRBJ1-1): DTGVSQNPRHKITKRGQNVTFRCDPISEHNRLYWYRQTLGQGPEFLTYFQNEAQLEKSRLLSDRFSAERPKGSFSTLEIQRTEQGDSAMYLCASSLWTENTEAFFGQGTRLTVV.

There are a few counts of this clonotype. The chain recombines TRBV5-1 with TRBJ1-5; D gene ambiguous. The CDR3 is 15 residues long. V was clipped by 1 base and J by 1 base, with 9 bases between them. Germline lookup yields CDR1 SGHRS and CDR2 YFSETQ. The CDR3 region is CASSLSHPSNQPQHF. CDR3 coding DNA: TGCGCCAGCAGCTTGAGTCACCCGAGCAATCAGCCCCAGCATTTT. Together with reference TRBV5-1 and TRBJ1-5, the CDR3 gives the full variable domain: KAGVTQTPRYLIKTRGQQVTLSCSPISGHRSVSWYQQTPGQGLQFLFEYFSETQRNKGNFPGRFSGRQFSNSRSEMNVSTLELGDSALYLCASSLSHPSNQPQHFGDGTRLSIL.

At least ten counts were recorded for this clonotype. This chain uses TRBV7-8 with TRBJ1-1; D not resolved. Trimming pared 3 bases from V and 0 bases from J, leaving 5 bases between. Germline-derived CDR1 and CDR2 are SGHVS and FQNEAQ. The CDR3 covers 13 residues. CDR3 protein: CASSLELNTEAFF. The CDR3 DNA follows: TGTGCCAGCAGCTTGGAGTTGAACACTGAAGCTTTCTTT.